One and the same sample provided the 31 T cell receptor beta chains below, sequenced in a study of T cell responses to AZD1222 COVID-19 vaccine. Sequencing was performed with immunoSEQ multiplex PCR; in TCRdb, only in-frame clones are kept and a portion is missing. The table records about 140,000 clones, 89% of them present only once. The input for sequencing was peripheral blood, taken on day 0 of AZD1222 vaccination. Every receptor here comes from an adult in good health.

The chain joins TRBV4-2 to TRBJ1-4; 7 bases are a match to TRBD1. CDR1 LGHNA and CDR2 YNFKEQ come from the germline V gene. CDR3 length: 15 amino acids. The ends lost 3 bases at V and 4 bases at J; junction bases unmatched: 5. In DNA, the CDR3 is TGTGCCAGCAGCCATGGGACAGTCTATAATGAAAAACTGTTTTTT. Translation: CASSHGTVYNEKLFF.

The V call is TRBV29-1, the J call TRBJ2-7; 7 bases match TRBD2. Germline V gene lookup returns CDR1 SQVTM and CDR2 ANQGSEA. The CDR3 length is 13 residues. CDR3 nucleotides: TGCAGTGTCCAGGGAGGGTCGACCTACGAGCAGTACTTC. Translating gives CSVQGGSTYEQYF.

The sample holds one count of this clone. The CDR3 nucleotides are TGTGCCAGCAGTGAATATAAAGGAGACGGTGAAAAACTGTTTTTT. Encoded protein: CASSEYKGDGEKLFF. The chain couples TRBV25-1 to TRBJ1-4; D unresolved. CDR1 is MGHDK and CDR2 is SYGVNS in the germline V gene. This CDR3 contains 15 residues. The V gene lost 0 bases and the J gene lost 7 bases, with 12 bases spanning the gap.

This clone is a singleton in its sample. The gene calls are TRBV18 and TRBJ2-3; 10 nucleotides match TRBD2. The length of the CDR3 is 15 residues. Germline V gene sequence: CDR1 KGHSH, CDR2 LQKENI. Germline trimming cut 6 bases from V and 6 bases from J; bases unmatched to any gene: 9. CDR3: CASSGQREGRDTQYF. CDR3 in DNA: TGTGCCAGCTCCGGCCAGCGGGAGGGCCGGGATACGCAGTATTTT.

This chain joins TRBV28 and TRBJ1-1; possible D gene TRBD1, 5 bases. CDR3 length: 17 amino acids. Looked up from germline, CDR1 is MDHEN and CDR2 is SYDVKM. Trimming removed 6 bases at V and 9 bases at J, with 29 bases between. The CDR3: CASSIIGAHTELGKAFF. CDR3 in DNA: TGTGCCAGCAGCATTATTGGGGCTCACACGGAATTGGGGAAAGCTTTCTTT.

V is TRBV5-6 and J is TRBJ1-2; D remains unclear. Germline V gene data show CDR1 as SGHDT and CDR2 as YYEEEE. This CDR3 is built from 14 residues. Trimming took off 4 bases at V and 5 bases at J, with 15 bases between the two ends. The CDR3 sequence: CASSPHSPAYGYTF. In DNA form, the CDR3 reads TGTGCCAGCAGCCCCCACAGCCCGGCTTATGGCTACACCTTC. The complete variable domain, with remaining parts taken from reference TRBV5-6 and TRBJ1-2, reads DAGVTQSPTHLIKTRGQQVTLRCSPKSGHDTVSWYQQALGQGPQFIFQYYEEEERQRGNFPDRFSGHQFPNYSSELNVNALLLGDSALYLCASSPHSPAYGYTFGSGTRLTVV.

The chain uses TRBV7-8 and TRBJ2-3, with 9 positions matching TRBD1. The CDR3 totals 14 residues. J gave up 4 bases and V 8 bases, and 7 bases lay outside the gene matches. Germline loops: CDR1 SGHVS, CDR2 FQNEAQ. CDR3 protein: CASQRQGEADTQYF. The CDR3 region has the DNA TGTGCCAGCCAAAGACAGGGGGAGGCAGATACGCAGTATTTT.

V usage is TRBV6-5 and J usage is TRBJ2-5; 8 positions agree with TRBD2. The trim removed 7 bases at V and 4 bases at J, leaving 5 bases unmatched. Germline V gives CDR1 MNHEY, CDR2 SVGAGI. The length of the CDR3 is 13 residues. CDR3 coding DNA: TGTGCCAGCACCCCGGGGGGGGGAGAGACCCAGTACTTC. Its protein is CASTPGGGETQYF.

V gene TRBV7-9 combines with J gene TRBJ1-5, with a possible D match to TRBD1 (6 bases). Deletions cut 5 bases from V and 7 bases from J, with 15 bases between. CDR3 size: 14 residues. In germline, CDR1 is SEHNR, CDR2 FQNEAQ (reference sequence). The CDR3 DNA follows: TGTGCCAGCAGCCGCGAGGGGGGCGGGCAGCCCCAGCATTTT. Protein sequence: CASSREGGGQPQHF.

The chain joins TRBV4-2 to TRBJ1-1, with 11 nucleotides matching TRBD1. Germline V CDR1 and CDR2: LGHNA, YNFKEQ. V dropped 4 bases and J dropped 5; count of bases not matched to a gene: 3. The CDR3 is made up of 14 amino acids. The CDR3 DNA is TGTGCCAGCAGCCCTGGGACAGGGGGAACTGAAGCTTTCTTT. Protein sequence: CASSPGTGGTEAFF.

J is TRBJ2-7 and V is TRBV28; D call uncertain. Germline assignment: CDR1 MDHEN and CDR2 SYDVKM. The CDR3 has 14 residues. V lost 5 bases and J lost 6, with 17 bases in between. CDR3 amino acids: CASSIPAGSGEQYF. CDR3 DNA sequence: TGTGCCAGCAGTATTCCAGCAGGTTCTGGCGAGCAGTACTTC.

This clone was observed once. The chain recombines TRBV29-1 with TRBJ2-1; possible D gene TRBD1, 6 bases. Germline V CDR1 and CDR2: SQVTM, ANQGSEA. The CDR3 covers 13 residues. Between the trimmed V and J ends, which lost 2 bases and 4 bases, there was a span of 9 bases. The CDR3 coding sequence is TGCAGCGTTGAACAGGGGCTGTACAATGAGCAGTTCTTC. This codes for CSVEQGLYNEQFF.

This sequence joins TRBV28 and TRBJ2-1; TRBD2 agrees at 10 bases. Germline V gene sequence: CDR1 MDHEN, CDR2 SYDVKM. Trimming removed 5 bases from V and 6 bases from J; junction bases left unmatched: 16. The CDR3 spans 18 residues. CDR3 sequence: CASSPPPGWSGRANEQFF. The CDR3 bases are TGTGCCAGCAGTCCCCCCCCGGGTTGGAGCGGGAGGGCCAATGAGCAGTTCTTC.

Only a few counts were recorded for this clone. The V and J genes are TRBV7-2 and TRBJ2-1, with D hard to call. The length of the CDR3 is 10 residues. The germline V and J ends were trimmed by 11 bases and 11 bases, with 13 bases remaining between them. Germline V gives CDR1 SGHTA, CDR2 FQGNSA. The CDR3 bases are TGTGCCGGCCCTACAGTAAAGCAGTTCTTC. Translating gives CAGPTVKQFF.

This chain uses TRBV19 with TRBJ1-2; 8 bases agree with TRBD1. The CDR3 loop spans 15 amino acids. Germline V gene sequence: CDR1 LNHDA, CDR2 SQIVND (reference sequence). Trimming cost V 2 bases and J 5 bases; bases outside gene matches: 7. The CDR3 region is CASSIWTGLGYGYTF. CDR3 DNA: TGTGCCAGTAGTATATGGACAGGGTTGGGGTATGGCTACACCTTC.

J is TRBJ1-1 and V is TRBV3-1 (or the pseudogene TRBV3-2); the D gene is possibly TRBD1 (6 bases). Germline CDR1 reads LGHDT; CDR2 reads YNNKEL (reference sequence). V was pared by 3 bases and J by 1 base, with 18 bases between. This CDR3 comprises 17 residues. The CDR3 region is CASSQAFSWTENTEAFF. CDR3 in DNA: TGTGCCAGCAGCCAGGCCTTCTCATGGACAGAGAACACTGAAGCTTTCTTT.

The chain is built from TRBV7-2 and TRBJ1-2, with D unclear. V lost 0 bases to trimming and J lost 3 bases, with 8 bases between them. Germline V gene lookup returns CDR1 SGHTA and CDR2 FQGNSA. The CDR3 runs to 14 residues. The CDR3 loop is CASSLARTDYGYTF. DNA for the CDR3: TGTGCCAGCAGCTTAGCGAGAACGGACTATGGCTACACCTTC.

This clone was detected only once. The J gene is TRBJ1-1, the V gene TRBV3-1 (or the pseudogene TRBV3-2); no definite D call. The CDR3 is made up of 12 amino acids. CDR1 and CDR2 (germline): LGHDT, YNNKEL (reference sequence). Between the trimmed V and J ends, which lost 3 bases and 7 bases, there was a span of 9 bases. The CDR3 region has the DNA TGTGCCAGCAGCCACGGGGTTCATGAAGCTTTCTTT. It encodes CASSHGVHEAFF.

The chain joins TRBV29-1 to TRBJ1-2; a possible D gene is TRBD1 (5 bases). Germline V gene lookup returns CDR1 SQVTM and CDR2 ANQGSEA. V shed 1 base and J shed 4 bases, with 22 bases lying between them. The CDR3 extends over 17 amino acids. The CDR3 DNA reads TGCAGCGTTGAAGGGGCCGGGGTGAGGGGACGGCCCTATGGCTACACCTTC. Its translation: CSVEGAGVRGRPYGYTF. Variable domain in full (rest from reference TRBV29-1 and TRBJ1-2): SAVISQKPSRDICQRGTSLTIQCQVDSQVTMMFWYRQQPGQSLTLIATANQGSEATYESGFVIDKFPISRPNLTFSTLTVSNMSPEDSSIYLCSVEGAGVRGRPYGYTFGSGTRLTVV.

V usage is TRBV3-1 (or the pseudogene TRBV3-2) and J usage is TRBJ1-1, with D maybe TRBD1 (6 bases). Germline V gives CDR1 LGHDT, CDR2 YNNKEL (reference sequence). Trimming took off 0 bases at V and 0 bases at J, with 14 bases between the two ends. The CDR3 runs 17 residues. CDR3 protein: CASSQELGGHMNTEAFF. The CDR3 DNA reads TGTGCCAGCAGCCAAGAACTGGGGGGGCACATGAACACTGAAGCTTTCTTT.

This rearrangement joins TRBV4-3 to TRBJ2-5, with D perhaps matching TRBD1 or TRBD2 (5 bases each). The CDR3 loop spans 14 amino acids. V lost 0 bases to trimming and J lost 5 bases, with 10 bases between them. Germline V CDR1 and CDR2: LGHNA, YSLEER. CDR3 sequence reads: CASSQDYEGETQYF. The CDR3 bases are TGCGCCAGCAGCCAAGATTACGAGGGGGAGACCCAGTACTTC.

The chain couples TRBV6-5 to TRBJ2-1, with TRBD2 matching 11 bases. J gave up 7 bases and V 8 bases, and 7 bases lay outside the gene matches. CDR3 length equals 14 residues. The germline V gene has CDR1 MNHEY and CDR2 SVGAGI. DNA for the CDR3: TGTGCCAGCGTCAGACTAGCGGGAAGTAATGAGCAGTTCTTC. Its translation: CASVRLAGSNEQFF.

This clone was detected only once. The J gene is TRBJ1-6, the V gene TRBV28; tentative D call: TRBD1 (5 bases). Germline V gives CDR1 MDHEN, CDR2 SYDVKM. CDR3 length: 14 residues. Trimming cost V 10 bases and J 7 bases, with 17 bases left between them. The CDR3 region is CATIGAAVNSPLHF. DNA for the CDR3: TGTGCCACCATCGGGGCAGCTGTGAATTCACCCCTCCACTTT.

The chain combines TRBV6-5 with TRBJ2-1, with 9 bases lining up with TRBD2. There are 14 residues in the CDR3. Per the germline V gene, CDR1 is MNHEY and CDR2 is SVGAGI. Germline trimming cut 5 bases from V and 6 bases from J; bases unmatched to any gene: 5. Here the CDR3 DNA reads TGTGCCAGCAGTATAAGCGGGAGGTTCAATGAGCAGTTCTTC. This sequence encodes CASSISGRFNEQFF.

CDR3 residues: CASSPGHSATEAFF. CDR3 DNA: TGCGCCAGCAGCCCGGGACACTCGGCCACTGAAGCTTTCTTT. The gene calls are TRBV5-1 and TRBJ1-1; TRBD1 might be the D (6 bases). V gave up 4 bases and J gave up 4 bases, with 14 bases separating them. From germline, CDR1 is SGHRS and CDR2 YFSETQ. CDR3 length equals 14 residues.

This sequence joins TRBV4-2 and TRBJ2-7; D gene uncertain. The germline V and J ends were trimmed by 2 bases and 2 bases, with 7 bases remaining between them. Germline values: CDR1 LGHNA, CDR2 YNFKEQ. This CDR3 comprises 13 residues. The CDR3 DNA follows: TGTGCCAGCAGCCAAACATTAGCCTACGAGCAGTACTTC. Its protein is CASSQTLAYEQYF.

The chain links TRBV19 to TRBJ2-1; 11 positions match TRBD2. Germline V gene lookup returns CDR1 LNHDA and CDR2 SQIVND (reference sequence). The ends lost 5 bases at V and 4 bases at J; junction bases unmatched: 4. This CDR3 has 15 residues. CDR3 nucleotide sequence: TGTGCCAGTAGTCGGACTAGCGGGTCTTACAATGAGCAGTTCTTC. It is translated as CASSRTSGSYNEQFF.

This chain links TRBV2 with TRBJ1-5; D remains unclear. Per the germline V gene, CDR1 is SNHLY and CDR2 is FYNNEI. The CDR3 runs to 15 residues. Trimming removed 1 base at V and 2 bases at J, with 9 bases between. The CDR3 sequence is CASSEGRQGNQPQHF. The CDR3 nucleotides are TGTGCCAGCAGTGAAGGTCGGCAGGGCAATCAGCCCCAGCATTTT.

The V and J genes are TRBV5-1 and TRBJ2-7; 13 bases agree with TRBD2. The CDR3 is made up of 15 amino acids. The germline V gene encodes CDR1 SGHRS and CDR2 YFSETQ. The junction had 4 bases not matched to a gene; V was cut back by 4 bases and J by 3 bases. The CDR3 sequence is CASSRGLAGVYEQYF. CDR3 DNA: TGCGCCAGCAGCCGTGGACTAGCGGGGGTCTACGAGCAGTACTTC. The full variable domain, completed using reference TRBV5-1 and TRBJ2-7, is KAGVTQTPRYLIKTRGQQVTLSCSPISGHRSVSWYQQTPGQGLQFLFEYFSETQRNKGNFPGRFSGRQFSNSRSEMNVSTLELGDSALYLCASSRGLAGVYEQYFGPGTRLTVT.

The gene calls are TRBV9 and TRBJ1-5; 7 bases line up with TRBD1. The CDR3 has 13 amino acids. After removal of 6 bases from V and 9 bases from J, the junction contained 9 bases not matched to a gene. Germline CDR1 SGDLS, CDR2 YYNGEE. The CDR3 loop is CASTRGRGGPQHF. CDR3 DNA sequence: TGTGCCAGCACGCGGGGCAGGGGGGGGCCCCAGCATTTT.

The rearrangement links TRBV7-9 to TRBJ1-5; no clear D. V gave up 1 base and J gave up 10 bases, with 8 bases separating them. CDR1 is SEHNR and CDR2 is FQNEAQ in the germline V gene (reference sequence). The length of the CDR3 is 12 residues. The CDR3 region is CASSLVRGPQHF. The CDR3 region has the DNA TGTGCCAGCAGCTTAGTCCGGGGACCCCAGCATTTT.